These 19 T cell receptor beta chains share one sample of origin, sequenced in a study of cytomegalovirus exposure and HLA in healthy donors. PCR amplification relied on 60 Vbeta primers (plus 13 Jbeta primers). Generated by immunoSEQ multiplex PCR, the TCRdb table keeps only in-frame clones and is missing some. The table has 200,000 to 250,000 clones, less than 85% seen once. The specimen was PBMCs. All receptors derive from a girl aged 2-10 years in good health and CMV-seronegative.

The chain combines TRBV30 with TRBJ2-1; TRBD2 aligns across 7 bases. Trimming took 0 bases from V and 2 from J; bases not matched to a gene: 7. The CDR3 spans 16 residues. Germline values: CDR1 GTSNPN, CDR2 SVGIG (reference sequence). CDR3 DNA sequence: TGTGCCTGGAGTGTTTATGCGGGAGATGCCTACAATGAGCAGTTCTTC. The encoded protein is CAWSVYAGDAYNEQFF.

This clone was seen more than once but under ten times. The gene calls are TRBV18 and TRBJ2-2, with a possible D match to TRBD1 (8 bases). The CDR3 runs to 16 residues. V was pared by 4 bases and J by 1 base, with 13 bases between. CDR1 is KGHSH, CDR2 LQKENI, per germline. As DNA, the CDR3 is TGTGCCAGCTCACGACAGGGGACTAAGAACACCGGGGAGCTGTTTTTT. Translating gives CASSRQGTKNTGELFF.

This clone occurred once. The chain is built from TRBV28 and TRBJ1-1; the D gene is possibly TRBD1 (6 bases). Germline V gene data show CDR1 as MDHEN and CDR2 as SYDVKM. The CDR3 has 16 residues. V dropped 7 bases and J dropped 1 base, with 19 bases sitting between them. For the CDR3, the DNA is TGTGCCAGCAACACTAATTGGGGACACTCGAACACTGAAGCTTTCTTT. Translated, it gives CASNTNWGHSNTEAFF.

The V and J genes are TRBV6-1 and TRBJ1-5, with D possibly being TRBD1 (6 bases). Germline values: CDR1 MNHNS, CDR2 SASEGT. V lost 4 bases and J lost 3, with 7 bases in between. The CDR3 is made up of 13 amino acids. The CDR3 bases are TGTGCCAGCAGTGGGACAGACAATCAGCCCCAGCATTTT. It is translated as CASSGTDNQPQHF.

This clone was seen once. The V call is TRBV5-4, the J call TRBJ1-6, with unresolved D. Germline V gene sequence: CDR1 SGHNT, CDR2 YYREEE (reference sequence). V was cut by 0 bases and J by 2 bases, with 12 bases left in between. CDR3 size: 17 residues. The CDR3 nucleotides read TGTGCCAGCAGCTTGGGTGGTAGCACGGCCTATAATTCACCCCTCCACTTT. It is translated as CASSLGGSTAYNSPLHF.

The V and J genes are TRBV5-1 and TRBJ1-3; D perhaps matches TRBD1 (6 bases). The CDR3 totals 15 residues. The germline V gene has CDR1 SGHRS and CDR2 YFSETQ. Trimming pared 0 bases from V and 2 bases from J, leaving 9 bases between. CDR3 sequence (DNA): TGCGCCAGCAGCTTGGTGGGGGCCCCTGGAAACACCATATATTTT. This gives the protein CASSLVGAPGNTIYF.

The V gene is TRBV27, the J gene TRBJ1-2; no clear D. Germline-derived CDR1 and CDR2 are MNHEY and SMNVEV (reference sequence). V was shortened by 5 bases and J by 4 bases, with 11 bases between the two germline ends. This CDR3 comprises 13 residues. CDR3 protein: CASSPQRSYGYTF. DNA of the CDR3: TGTGCCAGCAGTCCCCAACGGTCCTATGGCTACACCTTC.

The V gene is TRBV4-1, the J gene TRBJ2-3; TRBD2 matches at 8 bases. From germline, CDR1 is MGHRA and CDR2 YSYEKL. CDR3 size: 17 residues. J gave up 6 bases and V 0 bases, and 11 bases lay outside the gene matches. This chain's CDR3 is CASSQDLVRRGADTQYF. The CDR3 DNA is TGCGCCAGCAGCCAAGATTTGGTTCGGCGGGGGGCGGATACGCAGTATTTT.

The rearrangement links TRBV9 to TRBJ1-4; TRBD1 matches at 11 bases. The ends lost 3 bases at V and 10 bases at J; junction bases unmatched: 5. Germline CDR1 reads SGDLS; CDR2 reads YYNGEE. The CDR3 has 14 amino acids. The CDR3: CASSDRDRGAKLFF. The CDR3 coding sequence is TGTGCCAGCAGCGACCGGGACAGGGGGGCAAAACTGTTTTTT.

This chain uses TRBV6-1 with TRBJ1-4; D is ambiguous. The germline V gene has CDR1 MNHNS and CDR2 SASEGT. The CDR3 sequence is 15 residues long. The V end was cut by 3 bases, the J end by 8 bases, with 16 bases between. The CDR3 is CASSDEVLMEEKLFF. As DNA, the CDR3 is TGTGCCAGCAGTGACGAGGTTCTCATGGAAGAAAAACTGTTTTTT.

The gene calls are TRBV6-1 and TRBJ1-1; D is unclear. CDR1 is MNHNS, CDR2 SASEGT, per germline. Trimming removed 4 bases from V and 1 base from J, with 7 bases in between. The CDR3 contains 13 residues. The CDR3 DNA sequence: TGTGCCAGCAGTGCCCCCGGGAACACTGAAGCTTTCTTT. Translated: CASSAPGNTEAFF.

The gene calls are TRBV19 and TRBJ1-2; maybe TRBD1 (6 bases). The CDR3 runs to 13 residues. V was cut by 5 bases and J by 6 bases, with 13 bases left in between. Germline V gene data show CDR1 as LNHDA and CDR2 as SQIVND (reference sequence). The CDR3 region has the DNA TGTGCCAGTAGTGTAACAGGGAGGGATGGCTACACCTTC. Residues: CASSVTGRDGYTF.

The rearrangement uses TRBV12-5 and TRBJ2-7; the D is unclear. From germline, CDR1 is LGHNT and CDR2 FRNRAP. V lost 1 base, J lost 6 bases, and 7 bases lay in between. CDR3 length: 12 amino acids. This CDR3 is CASGLGASEQYF. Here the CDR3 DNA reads TGTGCTAGTGGTTTGGGAGCCTCCGAGCAGTACTTC. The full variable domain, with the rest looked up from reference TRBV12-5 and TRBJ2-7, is DARVTQTPRHKVTEMGQEVTMRCQPILGHNTVFWYRQTMMQGLELLAYFRNRAPLDDSGMPKDRFSAEMPDATLATLKIQPSEPRDSAVYFCASGLGASEQYFGPGTRLTVT.

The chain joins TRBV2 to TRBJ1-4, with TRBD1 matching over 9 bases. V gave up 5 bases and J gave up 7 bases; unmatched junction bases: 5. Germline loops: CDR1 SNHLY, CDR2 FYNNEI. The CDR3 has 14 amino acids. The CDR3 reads CASSSDRGTEKLFF. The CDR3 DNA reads TGTGCCAGCAGTTCCGACAGGGGGACTGAAAAACTGTTTTTT.

The CDR3 is CASSSGRGGGETQYF. The CDR3 DNA is TGTGCCAGCAGCTCGGGGAGGGGGGGAGGAGAGACCCAGTACTTC. The chain uses TRBV5-4 and TRBJ2-5; possibly TRBD2 for D (7 bases). V was trimmed by 3 bases and J by 4 bases, leaving 16 bases between them. The CDR3 has 15 amino acids. Per germline, CDR1 SGHNT and CDR2 YYREEE (reference sequence).

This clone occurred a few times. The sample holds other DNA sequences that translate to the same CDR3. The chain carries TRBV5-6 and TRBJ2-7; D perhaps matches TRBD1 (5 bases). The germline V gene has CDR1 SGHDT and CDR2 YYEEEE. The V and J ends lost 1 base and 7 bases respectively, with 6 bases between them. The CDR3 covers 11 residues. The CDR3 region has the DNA TGTGCCAGCAGCTTGCAGGGTGAGCAGTACTTC. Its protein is CASSLQGEQYF.

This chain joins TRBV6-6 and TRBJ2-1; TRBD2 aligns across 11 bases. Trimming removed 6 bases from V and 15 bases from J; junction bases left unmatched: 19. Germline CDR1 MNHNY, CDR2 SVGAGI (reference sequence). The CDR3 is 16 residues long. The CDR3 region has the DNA TGTGCCAGCAGCCTTCCCCGAGCTAGCGGGGGGCCCGTGCCGTTCTTC. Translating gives CASSLPRASGGPVPFF.

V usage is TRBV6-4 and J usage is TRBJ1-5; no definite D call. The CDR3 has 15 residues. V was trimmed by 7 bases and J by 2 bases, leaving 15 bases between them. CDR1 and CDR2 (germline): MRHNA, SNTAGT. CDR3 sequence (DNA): TGTGCCAGCAACTTGCGGATCCTAGGCAATCAGCCCCAGCATTTT. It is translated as CASNLRILGNQPQHF.

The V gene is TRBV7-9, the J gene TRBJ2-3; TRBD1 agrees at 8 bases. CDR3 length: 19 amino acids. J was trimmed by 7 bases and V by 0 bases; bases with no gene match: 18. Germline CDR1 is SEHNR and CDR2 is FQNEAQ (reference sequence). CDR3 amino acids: CASSLAAGQAAFEAHTQYF. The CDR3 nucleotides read TGTGCCAGCAGCTTAGCGGCGGGACAGGCCGCGTTTGAAGCTCATACGCAGTATTTT.